The rows below give T cell receptor beta chains drawn from one sample of a study of blood T cell repertoires in COVID-19. Only in-frame clones appear in the TCRdb table, and some are missing; sequencing was by immunoSEQ multiplex PCR. The table shows about 39,000 clones, with approximately 93% occurring only once. The sequencing sample was made of peripheral blood. Receptors were obtained from a man aged 45-65 years with active COVID-19. The CDR3 runs from the conserved cysteine through the conserved F or W. The D gene is left open where the match is weak. Rows may omit the clone size; those that give it use once, few, many or a size class.

D gene: TRBD1; J gene: TRBJ2-7; V gene: TRBV27; clone size: once; CDR3 DNA: TGTGCCAGCAGTATAGGGACAGGGGGCGTCTACGAGCAGTACTTC; CDR3 protein: CASSIGTGGVYEQYF
D gene: .; J gene: TRBJ1-2; V gene: TRBV5-1; clone size: .; CDR3 DNA: TGCGCCAGCAGCCCCCAGGGCTATGGCTACACCTTC; CDR3 protein: CASSPQGYGYTF
D gene: .; J gene: TRBJ2-2; V gene: TRBV18; clone size: .; CDR3 DNA: TGTGCCAGCTCACCCCCCTCGAGGACCGGGGAGCTGTTTTTT; CDR3 protein: CASSPPSRTGELFF
D gene: TRBD2; J gene: TRBJ2-1; V gene: TRBV5-1; clone size: .; CDR3 DNA: TGCGCCAGCAGCTTGGGTAGCGGGGTCTACAATGAGCAGTTCTTC; CDR3 protein: CASSLGSGVYNEQFF
D gene: .; J gene: TRBJ2-3; V gene: TRBV6-1; clone size: few; CDR3 DNA: TGTGCCAGCAGTGACCCTGTGACTAGCACAGATACGCAGTATTTT; CDR3 protein: CASSDPVTSTDTQYF
D gene: .; J gene: TRBJ2-3; V gene: TRBV5-1; clone size: .; CDR3 DNA: TGCGCCAGCAGCTTGAGGCAGGGGCCAGATACGCAGTATTTT; CDR3 protein: CASSLRQGPDTQYF
D gene: TRBD1; J gene: TRBJ2-1; V gene: TRBV6-6; clone size: .; CDR3 DNA: TGTGCCAGCAGGTACTTACAGGGGGTCACTTACAATGAGCAGTTCTTC; CDR3 protein: CASRYLQGVTYNEQFF
D gene: TRBD2; J gene: TRBJ2-1; V gene: TRBV3-1/TRBV3-2; clone size: .; CDR3 DNA: TGTGCCAGCAGCCAACCTAGCGGGGTCGACAATGAGCAGTTCTTC; CDR3 protein: CASSQPSGVDNEQFF
D gene: .; J gene: TRBJ2-2; V gene: TRBV7-2; clone size: .; CDR3 DNA: TGTGCCAGCAGCTTATTCGCTAGTACGAACACCGGGGAGCTGTTTTTT; CDR3 protein: CASSLFASTNTGELFF
D gene: TRBD2; J gene: TRBJ2-7; V gene: TRBV18; clone size: .; CDR3 DNA: TGTGCCAGCTCACCGCCGGGACTAGGAGTCGAGCAGTACTTC; CDR3 protein: CASSPPGLGVEQYF
D gene: .; J gene: TRBJ2-7; V gene: TRBV19; clone size: .; CDR3 DNA: TGTGCCAGTAGTATGAGGACAGACGAGCAGTACTTC; CDR3 protein: CASSMRTDEQYF
D gene: TRBD2; J gene: TRBJ2-7; V gene: TRBV5-4; clone size: .; CDR3 DNA: TGTGCCGCGGAATTAGCGGGAAACGAGCAGTACTTC; CDR3 protein: CAAELAGNEQYF
D gene: .; J gene: TRBJ1-1; V gene: TRBV5-1; clone size: .; CDR3 DNA: TGCGCCAGCAGCTCCCAGGTCGAGAACACTGAAGCTTTCTTT; CDR3 protein: CASSSQVENTEAFF
D gene: TRBD2; J gene: TRBJ2-5; V gene: TRBV6-6; clone size: .; CDR3 DNA: TGTGCCACCGGGGCGGGAGGGAGTGAGACCCAGTACTTC; CDR3 protein: CATGAGGSETQYF
D gene: TRBD1; J gene: TRBJ1-2; V gene: TRBV6-6; clone size: .; CDR3 DNA: TGTGCCAGCAGTCTAGGACAGGGAAGGAATTTTGACTATGGCTACACCTTC; CDR3 protein: CASSLGQGRNFDYGYTF
D gene: TRBD2; J gene: TRBJ2-7; V gene: TRBV19; clone size: .; CDR3 DNA: TGTGCCAGTAGGCGGGGGAGCTCCTACGAGCAGTACTTC; CDR3 protein: CASRRGSSYEQYF
D gene: .; J gene: TRBJ2-3; V gene: TRBV9; clone size: .; CDR3 DNA: TGTGCCAGCAGCCCTCCCGGGGGCACAGATACGCAGTATTTT; CDR3 protein: CASSPPGGTDTQYF
D gene: .; J gene: TRBJ2-1; V gene: TRBV18; clone size: .; CDR3 DNA: TGTGCCAGCTCACCTGGAGAAGGGGGTGAGCAGTTCTTC; CDR3 protein: CASSPGEGGEQFF
D gene: .; J gene: TRBJ1-5; V gene: TRBV30; clone size: .; CDR3 DNA: TGTGCCTGGAGTGGGCAGGGCGATCAGCCCCAGCATTTT; CDR3 protein: CAWSGQGDQPQHF
D gene: .; J gene: TRBJ1-5; V gene: TRBV28; clone size: .; CDR3 DNA: TGTGCCAGCAGTTTGTCAGGGCATCAGCCCCAGCATTTT; CDR3 protein: CASSLSGHQPQHF
D gene: .; J gene: TRBJ1-1; V gene: TRBV11-2; clone size: .; CDR3 DNA: TGTGCCAGCAGCCCACTGATTGTGAGACTAGGCACTGAAGCTTTCTTT; CDR3 protein: CASSPLIVRLGTEAFF
D gene: TRBD2; J gene: TRBJ2-1; V gene: TRBV6-4; clone size: .; CDR3 DNA: TGTGCCAGCAGTCGACTAGGGGAGACTAGCGGGCTTCCAACGGAGCAGTTCTTC; CDR3 protein: CASSRLGETSGLPTEQFF
D gene: .; J gene: TRBJ2-6; V gene: TRBV18; clone size: .; CDR3 DNA: TGTGCCAGCTCACCAAGCAGGGAGGCCAACGTCCTGACTTTC; CDR3 protein: CASSPSREANVLTF
D gene: .; J gene: TRBJ2-2; V gene: TRBV6-5; clone size: .; CDR3 DNA: TGTGCCACCCCTGTTGGGGGCTTGAACACCGGGGAGCTGTTTTTT; CDR3 protein: CATPVGGLNTGELFF
D gene: .; J gene: TRBJ2-3; V gene: TRBV5-1; clone size: .; CDR3 DNA: TGCGCCAGCAGCTTGAGTACCTGGGGGCCTGGCACAGATACGCAGTATTTT; CDR3 protein: CASSLSTWGPGTDTQYF
D gene: TRBD1; J gene: TRBJ2-3; V gene: TRBV5-4; clone size: once; CDR3 DNA: TGTGCCAGCAGCTCCTGGACAGGGGCGAAAGATACGCAGTATTTT; CDR3 protein: CASSSWTGAKDTQYF
D gene: .; J gene: TRBJ1-1; V gene: TRBV6-5; clone size: .; CDR3 DNA: TGTGCCAGCAGTAAGAGAGGGAACACTGAAGCTTTCTTT; CDR3 protein: CASSKRGNTEAFF
D gene: .; J gene: TRBJ2-7; V gene: TRBV5-1; clone size: .; CDR3 DNA: TGCGCCAGCAGCTCCGACCCGATGAGGACCTACGAGCAGTACTTC; CDR3 protein: CASSSDPMRTYEQYF
D gene: TRBD2; J gene: TRBJ2-2; V gene: TRBV6-5; clone size: .; CDR3 DNA: TGTGCCAGCAGTTCTAGCGGGAGGGCCTGGACCGGGGAGCTGTTTTTT; CDR3 protein: CASSSSGRAWTGELFF
D gene: .; J gene: TRBJ1-2; V gene: TRBV15; clone size: .; CDR3 DNA: TGTGCCACCAGCAGGGGCGCCTCGCCCATCGATGGCTACACCTTC; CDR3 protein: CATSRGASPIDGYTF